Given below is one T cell receptor (beta chain) in context. Its specificity is unknown. This sample was included in a study of spatial heterogeneity in lung cancer. About the study: Sequences of the beta chain were consistently detected in greater numbers than alpha-chain sequences. From matched bulk RNA-seq came a T cell module score, which showed a strong correlation with TCR transcript counts in tumor regions. Broader study findings: Tumor mutation counts were tracked by expanded intratumoral alpha and beta TCR counts.

The time point was: sample taken at primary tumor resection. Patients with untreated early-stage non-small cell lung cancer, numbering 72, were the donors. Researchers sequenced whole RNA taken from tumor, nontumor lung or frozen PBMC without sorting. A single record per CDR3 protein comes from TCRdb applying MiXCR to the 5' RACE reads. The sample has approximately 25,000 distinct CDR3 sequences; roughly 10% are singletons. V lost 5 bases, J lost 0 bases, and 14 bases lay in between. Germline lookup yields CDR1 DFQATT and CDR2 SNEGSKA (reference sequence). The CDR3 is made up of 14 amino acids. This chain joins TRBV20-1 and TRBJ2-7; D call uncertain. The source of this sequence is a male donor with early-stage non-small cell lung cancer. Sequenced here: lung tumor tissue, sampled at surgery. This CDR3 is CSAEISGFSYEQYF. The CDR3 nucleotides read TGCAGTGCTGAGATATCAGGATTCTCCTACGAGCAGTACTTC.